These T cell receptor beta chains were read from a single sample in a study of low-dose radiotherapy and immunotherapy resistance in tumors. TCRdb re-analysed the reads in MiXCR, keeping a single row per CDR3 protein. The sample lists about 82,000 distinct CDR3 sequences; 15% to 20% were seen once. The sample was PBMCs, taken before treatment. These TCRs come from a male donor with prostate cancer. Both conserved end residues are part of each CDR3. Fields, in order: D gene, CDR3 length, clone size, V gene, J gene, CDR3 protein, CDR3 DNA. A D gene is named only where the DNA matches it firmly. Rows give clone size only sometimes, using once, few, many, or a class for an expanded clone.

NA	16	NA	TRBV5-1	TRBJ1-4	CASSVHYTATNEKLFF	TGCGCCAGCAGCGTACATTACACCGCAACTAATGAAAAACTGTTTTTT
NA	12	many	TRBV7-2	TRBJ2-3	CASTPGPNTQYF	TGTGCCAGCACCCCAGGGCCGAATACGCAGTATTTT
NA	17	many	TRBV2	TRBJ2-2	CASSSIGTSTNTGELFF	TGTGCCAGCAGTTCGATTGGGACCTCCACGAACACCGGGGAGCTGTTTTTT
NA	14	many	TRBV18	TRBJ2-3	CASSPPVPWDAQYF	TGTGCCAGCTCACCGCCGGTCCCCTGGGATGCGCAGTATTTT
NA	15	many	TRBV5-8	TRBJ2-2	CASSLYPVGAGELFF	TGTGCCAGCAGCTTGTACCCGGTTGGGGCCGGGGAGCTGTTTTTT
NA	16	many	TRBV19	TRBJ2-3	CASSGRTYTSTDTQYF	TGTGCCAGTAGTGGGCGGACATACACTAGCACAGATACGCAGTATTTT
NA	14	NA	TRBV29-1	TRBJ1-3	CSVGLGGLGNTIYF	TGCAGCGTTGGGCTTGGGGGACTCGGAAACACCATATATTTT
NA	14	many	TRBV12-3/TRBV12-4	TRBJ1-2	CASSFRQAVYGYTF	TGTGCCAGCAGTTTTCGGCAGGCGGTCTATGGCTACACCTTC
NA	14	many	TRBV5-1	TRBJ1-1	CASSFTRANTEAFF	TGCGCCAGCAGCTTCACCAGGGCTAACACTGAAGCTTTCTTT
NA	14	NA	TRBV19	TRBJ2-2	CASSTGALGGELFF	TGTGCCAGTAGTACTGGGGCCCTCGGCGGGGAGCTGTTTTTT
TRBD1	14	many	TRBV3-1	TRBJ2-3	CASSGDRAADTQYF	TGTGCCAGCAGTGGGGACAGGGCAGCAGATACGCAGTATTTT
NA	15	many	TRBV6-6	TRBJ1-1	CASSPPPPGHTEAFF	TGTGCCAGCAGTCCGCCCCCCCCAGGGCACACTGAAGCTTTCTTT
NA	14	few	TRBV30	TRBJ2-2	CAWSVVRSAGELFF	TGTGCCTGGAGTGTAGTTAGGAGCGCCGGGGAGCTGTTTTTT
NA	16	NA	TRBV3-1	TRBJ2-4	CASSPAGEIAKNIQYF	TGTGCCAGCAGCCCTGCTGGGGAGATAGCCAAAAACATTCAGTACTTC
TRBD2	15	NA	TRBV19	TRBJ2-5	CASSGRLAGEETQYF	TGTGCCAGTAGTGGTCGACTAGCGGGAGAAGAGACCCAGTACTTC
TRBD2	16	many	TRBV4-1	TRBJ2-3	CASSKTSGTSTDTQYF	TGCGCCAGCAGCAAGACTAGCGGGACTAGCACAGATACGCAGTATTTT
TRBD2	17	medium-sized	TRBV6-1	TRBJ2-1	CASSEARLAGAYNEQFF	TGTGCCAGCAGTGAAGCCCGACTAGCGGGGGCCTACAATGAGCAGTTCTTC
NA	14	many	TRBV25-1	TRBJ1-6	CASSGGGGNSPLHF	TGTGCCAGCAGTGGCGGGGGGGGTAATTCACCCCTCCACTTT
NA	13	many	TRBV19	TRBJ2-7	CASSSGKSYEQYF	TGTGCCAGTAGTTCGGGCAAGTCCTACGAGCAGTACTTC
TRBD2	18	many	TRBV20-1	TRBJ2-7	CSARDQLAGGRFTYEQYF	TGCAGTGCTAGAGATCAACTAGCGGGAGGGAGGTTCACCTACGAGCAGTACTTC
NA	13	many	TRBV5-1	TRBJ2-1	CASSLAVRNEQFF	TGCGCCAGCAGCTTGGCCGTTAGAAATGAGCAGTTCTTC
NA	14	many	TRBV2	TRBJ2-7	CASSVGNSPEEQYF	TGTGCCAGCAGTGTAGGTAATTCCCCTGAGGAGCAGTACTTC
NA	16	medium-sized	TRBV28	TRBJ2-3	CASSFTSPYGTDTQYF	TGTGCCAGCAGTTTCACTAGCCCTTATGGCACAGATACGCAGTATTTT
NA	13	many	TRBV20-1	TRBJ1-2	CSAKGRLNYGYTF	TGCAGTGCTAAGGGACGGCTTAACTATGGCTACACCTTC
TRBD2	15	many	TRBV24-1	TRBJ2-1	CATSDLKRAGEEQFF	TGTGCCACCAGTGATTTGAAGAGGGCGGGAGAAGAGCAGTTCTTC
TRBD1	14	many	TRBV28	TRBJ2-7	CASREDRGAYEQYF	TGTGCCAGCAGAGAAGACAGGGGAGCCTACGAGCAGTACTTC
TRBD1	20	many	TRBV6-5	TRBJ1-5	CASSYVETGVRRYSNQPQHF	TGTGCCAGCAGTTACGTTGAGACAGGGGTAAGGAGATATAGCAATCAGCCCCAGCATTTT
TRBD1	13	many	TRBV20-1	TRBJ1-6	CSALTGPGSPLHF	TGCAGTGCTCTGACAGGGCCGGGGTCACCCCTCCACTTT
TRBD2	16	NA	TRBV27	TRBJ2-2	CASRRPGLGNTGELFF	TGTGCCAGCAGAAGACCGGGACTAGGGAACACCGGGGAGCTGTTTTTT
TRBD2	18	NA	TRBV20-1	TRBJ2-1	CSARGLAGGRLSYNEQFF	TGCAGTGCTAGAGGTCTAGCGGGGGGCCGCCTCTCCTACAATGAGCAGTTCTTC
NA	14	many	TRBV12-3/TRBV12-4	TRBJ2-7	CASSLSVSSYEQYF	TGTGCCAGCAGTTTATCAGTGTCTTCCTACGAGCAGTACTTC
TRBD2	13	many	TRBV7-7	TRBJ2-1	CASSSGLAGEQFF	TGTGCTAGCAGCTCGGGACTAGCGGGAGAGCAGTTCTTC
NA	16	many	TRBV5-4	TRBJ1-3	CASSPTPGAAGNTIYF	TGTGCCAGCAGCCCGACCCCGGGGGCAGCTGGAAACACCATATATTTT
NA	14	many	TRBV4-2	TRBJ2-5	CASSQDPGAETQYF	TGTGCCAGCAGCCAAGACCCGGGGGCGGAGACCCAGTACTTC
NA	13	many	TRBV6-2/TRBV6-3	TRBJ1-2	CASSVSDRIGYTF	TGTGCCAGCAGTGTTAGCGACAGGATTGGCTACACCTTC
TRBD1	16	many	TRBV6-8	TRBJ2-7	CASSQTSRDRGYEQYF	TGTGCCAGCAGCCAAACCTCCCGGGACAGGGGTTACGAGCAGTACTTC
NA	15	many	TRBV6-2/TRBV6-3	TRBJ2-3	CASSYPEGGADTQYF	TGTGCCAGCAGTTACCCAGAGGGGGGTGCAGATACGCAGTATTTT
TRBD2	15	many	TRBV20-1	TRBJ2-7	CSASSRREGKREQYF	TGCAGTGCTAGTTCCCGGCGGGAGGGAAAGCGGGAGCAGTACTTC
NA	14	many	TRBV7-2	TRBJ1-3	CASSQEWGRNTIYF	TGTGCCAGCAGCCAAGAGTGGGGTCGAAACACCATATATTTT
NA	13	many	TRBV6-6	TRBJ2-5	CASRQGLLGTQYF	TGTGCCAGCAGGCAAGGGCTGTTAGGGACCCAGTACTTC
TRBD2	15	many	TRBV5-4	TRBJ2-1	CASRWSLAGENEQFF	TGTGCCAGCAGATGGTCACTAGCGGGGGAGAATGAGCAGTTCTTC
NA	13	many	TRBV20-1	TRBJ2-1	CSASSGTYNEQFF	TGCAGTGCATCGAGCGGCACCTACAATGAGCAGTTCTTC
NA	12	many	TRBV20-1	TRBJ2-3	CSARADTDTQYF	TGCAGTGCAAGAGCGGACACAGATACGCAGTATTTT
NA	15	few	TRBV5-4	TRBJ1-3	CASSLLGGAGNTIYF	TGTGCCAGCAGCTTGCTGGGCGGGGCTGGAAACACCATATATTTT
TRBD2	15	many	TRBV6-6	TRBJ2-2	CATQDGGAITGELFF	TGTGCCACCCAAGACGGGGGGGCGATAACCGGGGAGCTGTTTTTT
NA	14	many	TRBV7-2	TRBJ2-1	CASSLGTPYNEQFF	TGTGCCAGCAGCCTAGGGACCCCGTACAATGAGCAGTTCTTC
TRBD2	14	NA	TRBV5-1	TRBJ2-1	CASSLARGGDFRFF	TGCGCCAGCAGCTTGGCCCGTGGGGGGGACTTCCGGTTCTTC
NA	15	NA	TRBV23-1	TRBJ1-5	CASSQDPGGNQPQHF	TGCGCCAGCAGTCAAGACCCGGGCGGCAATCAGCCCCAGCATTTT
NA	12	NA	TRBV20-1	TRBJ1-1	CSARDLGTEAFF	TGCAGTGCTAGAGATCTTGGCACTGAAGCTTTCTTT
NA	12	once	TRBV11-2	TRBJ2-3	CASSSEGDTQYF	TGTGCCAGCAGCTCGGAAGGGGATACGCAGTATTTT
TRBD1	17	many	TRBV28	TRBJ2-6	CASRRTGGNSGANVLTF	TGTGCCAGCAGACGGACAGGGGGGAACTCTGGGGCCAACGTCCTGACTTTC
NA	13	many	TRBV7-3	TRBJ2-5	CASSSRGGETQYF	TGTGCCAGCAGCTCCCGAGGCGGAGAGACCCAGTACTTC